Below, 10 T cell receptor beta chains from the same sample are listed, as sequenced in a study of shared clonotypes between healthy human individuals. The naive CD8 population came from CD45RO-negative cells selected for CCR7, without terminally differentiated effector memory CD45RA+ cells. TCRdb's copy holds only in-frame clones and misses some; the assay was immunoSEQ multiplex PCR. The sample lists fewer than 1 million clones, roughly 96% seen once, with 0.2% to 0.25% in the top ten. The sequenced sample consisted of naive CD8+ T cells sorted from blood. The receptors shown here come from a man aged 30 to 39 in good health.

The rearrangement uses TRBV29-1 and TRBJ2-4; tentative D call: TRBD1 (5 bases). The CDR3 sequence is 12 residues long. CDR1 and CDR2 (germline): SQVTM, ANQGSEA. CDR3 amino acids: CSFQGSGFIQYF. DNA for the CDR3: TGCAGTTTTCAGGGATCTGGGTTCATTCAGTACTTC.

This clone was recorded once. The chain is built from TRBV7-9 and TRBJ2-2; D may be TRBD2 (6 bases). This CDR3 has 17 amino acids. Germline values: CDR1 SEHNR, CDR2 FQNEAQ (reference sequence). The V end lost 5 bases, the J end lost 6 bases, and 22 bases lay between the germline ends. The CDR3 loop is CASSPSTRRASSGELFF. CDR3 nucleotide sequence: TGTGCCAGCAGCCCATCGACCCGGAGGGCCTCCTCCGGGGAGCTGTTTTTT.

V usage is TRBV14 and J usage is TRBJ2-7, with D unclear. CDR3 length equals 14 residues. CDR1 and CDR2 from the germline V gene are SGHDN and FVKESK. The germline V and J ends were trimmed by 4 bases and 6 bases, with 16 bases remaining between them. The chain's CDR3 is CASSLNPPAGEQYF. The CDR3 DNA is TGTGCCAGCAGCCTCAACCCGCCTGCTGGCGAGCAGTACTTC.

The CDR3 region is CASSIVSGSSYNEQFF. The CDR3 DNA is TGTGCCAGTAGTATTGTAAGCGGGTCCTCCTACAATGAGCAGTTCTTC. The V gene is TRBV19, the J gene TRBJ2-1; D possibly corresponds to TRBD2 (6 bases). This CDR3 has 16 residues. Germline lookup yields CDR1 LNHDA and CDR2 SQIVND (reference sequence). Trimming shortened V by 3 bases and J by 0 bases, and 12 bases separated the two germline ends.

The genes are TRBV5-1 and TRBJ2-7; D unresolved. Trimming removed 1 base at V and 3 bases at J, with 8 bases between. Germline CDR1 reads SGHRS; CDR2 reads YFSETQ. The CDR3 runs 13 residues. The CDR3: CASSLSTFYEQYF. The DNA for the CDR3 is TGCGCCAGCAGCTTGTCTACATTCTACGAGCAGTACTTC.

The chain has TRBV7-9 and TRBJ1-2, with TRBD1 matching over 10 bases. The V segment lost 4 bases and the J segment 3 bases; nucleotides outside the gene matches: 11. This CDR3 is built from 17 residues. CDR1 SEHNR and CDR2 FQNEAQ come from the germline V gene (reference sequence). CDR3 protein: CASSSPPGTGDHYGYTF. CDR3 nucleotide sequence: TGTGCCAGCAGCTCCCCCCCCGGGACAGGGGATCACTATGGCTACACCTTC.

The rearrangement uses TRBV29-1 and TRBJ2-1, with D possibly TRBD1 on 5 matching bases. V shed 2 bases and J shed 0 bases, with 5 bases lying between them. The CDR3 runs to 13 residues. Germline CDR1 reads SQVTM; CDR2 reads ANQGSEA. The CDR3 reads CSVERGSYNEQFF. CDR3 nucleotide sequence: TGCAGCGTTGAAAGGGGCTCCTACAATGAGCAGTTCTTC.

This clone was counted once. The chain employs TRBV5-1 and TRBJ2-2; no clear D gene. Germline V lookup: CDR1 SGHRS, CDR2 YFSETQ. V dropped 4 bases and J dropped 4 bases, with 11 bases sitting between them. This CDR3 is built from 14 residues. CDR3 DNA: TGCGCCAGCAGCCCCCGGAGAGGCACCGGGGAGCTGTTTTTT. This codes for CASSPRRGTGELFF. The whole variable domain, remainder taken from reference TRBV5-1 and TRBJ2-2, is KAGVTQTPRYLIKTRGQQVTLSCSPISGHRSVSWYQQTPGQGLQFLFEYFSETQRNKGNFPGRFSGRQFSNSRSEMNVSTLELGDSALYLCASSPRRGTGELFFGEGSRLTVL.

The V call is TRBV28, the J call TRBJ2-3; the match to TRBD2 covers 8 bases. This CDR3 comprises 15 residues. V lost 3 bases and J lost 2; bases outside the gene matches: 4. Germline V gives CDR1 MDHEN, CDR2 SYDVKM. DNA for the CDR3: TGTGCCAGCAGTTTGGCTAGCGGGTACACAGATACGCAGTATTTT. Translation gives CASSLASGYTDTQYF.

This chain's CDR3 is CASSAAKGLANYGYTF. In DNA form, the CDR3 reads TGTGCCAGCAGCGCGGCCAAGGGGTTAGCTAACTATGGCTACACCTTC. The chain joins TRBV9 to TRBJ1-2; tentatively, D is TRBD1 (5 bases). Germline V gives CDR1 SGDLS, CDR2 YYNGEE. Trimming shortened V by 3 bases and J by 0 bases, and 15 bases separated the two germline ends. The CDR3 length is 16 residues.